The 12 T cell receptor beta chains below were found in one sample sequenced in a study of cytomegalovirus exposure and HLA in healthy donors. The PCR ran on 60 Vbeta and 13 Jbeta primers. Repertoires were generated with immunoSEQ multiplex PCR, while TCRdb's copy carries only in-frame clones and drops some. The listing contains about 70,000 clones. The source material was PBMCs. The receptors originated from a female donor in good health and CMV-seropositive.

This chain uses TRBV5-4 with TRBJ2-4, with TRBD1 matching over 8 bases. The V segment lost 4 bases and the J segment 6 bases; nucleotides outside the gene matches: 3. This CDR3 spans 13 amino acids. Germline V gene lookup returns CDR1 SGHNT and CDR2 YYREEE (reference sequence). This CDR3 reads CASSAGQANIQYF. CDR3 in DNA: TGTGCCAGCAGCGCGGGACAGGCAAACATTCAGTACTTC. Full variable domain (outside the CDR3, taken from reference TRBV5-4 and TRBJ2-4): ETGVTQSPTHLIKTRGQQVTLRCSSQSGHNTVSWYQQALGQGPQFIFQYYREEENGRGNFPPRFSGLQFPNYSSELNVNALELDDSALYLCASSAGQANIQYFGAGTRLSVL.

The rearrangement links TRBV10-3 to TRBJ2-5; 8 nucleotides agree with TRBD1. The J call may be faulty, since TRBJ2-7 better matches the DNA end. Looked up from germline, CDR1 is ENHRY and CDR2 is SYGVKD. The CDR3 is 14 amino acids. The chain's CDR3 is CAISFGQGSYEQYF. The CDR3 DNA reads TGTGCCATCAGCTTCGGACAGGGCTCCTACGAGCAGTACTTC.

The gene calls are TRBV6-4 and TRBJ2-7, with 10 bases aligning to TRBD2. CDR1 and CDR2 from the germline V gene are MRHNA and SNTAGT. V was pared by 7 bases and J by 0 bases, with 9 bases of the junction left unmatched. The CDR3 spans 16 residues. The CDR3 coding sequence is TGTGCCAGCACCCCGTCAGGACTAGCGGACTCCTACGAGCAGTACTTC. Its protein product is CASTPSGLADSYEQYF.

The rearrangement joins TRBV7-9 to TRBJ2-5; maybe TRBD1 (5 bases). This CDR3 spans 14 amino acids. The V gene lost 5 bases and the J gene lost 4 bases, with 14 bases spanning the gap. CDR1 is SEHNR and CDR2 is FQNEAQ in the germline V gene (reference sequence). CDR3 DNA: TGTGCCAGCAGCATGACAGTATTTCGAGAGACCCAGTACTTC. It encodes CASSMTVFRETQYF. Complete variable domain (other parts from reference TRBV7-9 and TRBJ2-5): DTGVSQNPRHKITKRGQNVTFRCDPISEHNRLYWYRQTLGQGPEFLTYFQNEAQLEKSRLLSDRFSAERPKGSFSTLEIQRTEQGDSAMYLCASSMTVFRETQYFGPGTRLLVL.

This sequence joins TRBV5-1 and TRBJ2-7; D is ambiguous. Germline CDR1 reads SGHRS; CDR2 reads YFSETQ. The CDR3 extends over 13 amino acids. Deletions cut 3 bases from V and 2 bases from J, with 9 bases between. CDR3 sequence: CASSYSEAYEQYF. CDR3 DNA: TGCGCCAGCAGCTATAGTGAAGCCTACGAGCAGTACTTC.

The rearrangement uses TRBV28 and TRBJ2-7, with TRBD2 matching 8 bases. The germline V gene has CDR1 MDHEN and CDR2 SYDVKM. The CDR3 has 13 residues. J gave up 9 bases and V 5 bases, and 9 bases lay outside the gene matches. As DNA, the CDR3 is TGTGCCAGCAGTCCCCGGGAGGGGTTAGGGCAGTACTTC. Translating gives CASSPREGLGQYF.

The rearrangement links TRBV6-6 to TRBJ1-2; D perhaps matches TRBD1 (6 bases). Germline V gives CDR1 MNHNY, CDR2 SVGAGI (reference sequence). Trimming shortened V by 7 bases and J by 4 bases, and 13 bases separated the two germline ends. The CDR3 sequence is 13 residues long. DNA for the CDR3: TGTGCCAGCACCAACTCGGACAGCTATGGCTACACCTTC. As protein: CASTNSDSYGYTF.

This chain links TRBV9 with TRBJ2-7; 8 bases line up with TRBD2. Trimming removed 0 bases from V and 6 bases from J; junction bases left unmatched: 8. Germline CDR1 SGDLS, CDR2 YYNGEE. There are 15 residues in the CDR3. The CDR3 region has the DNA TGTGCCAGCAGCGTAGGGACTAGCATTAGCTCCGAGCAGTACTTC. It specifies CASSVGTSISSEQYF.

The CDR3 loop is CASSLSGTGNEKLFF. The CDR3 bases are TGTGCCAGCAGCTTATCTGGGACAGGGAATGAAAAACTGTTTTTT. This rearrangement joins TRBV7-9 to TRBJ1-4, with 9 bases lining up with TRBD1. This CDR3 region has 15 residues. Germline lookup yields CDR1 SEHNR and CDR2 FQNEAQ (reference sequence). With V trimmed by 2 bases and J by 5 bases, 3 bases remained unmatched.

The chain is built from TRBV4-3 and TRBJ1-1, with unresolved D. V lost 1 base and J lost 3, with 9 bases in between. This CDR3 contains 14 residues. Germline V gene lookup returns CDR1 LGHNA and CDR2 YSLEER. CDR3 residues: CASSQASRDTEAFF. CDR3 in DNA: TGCGCCAGCAGCCAAGCGTCACGGGACACTGAAGCTTTCTTT.

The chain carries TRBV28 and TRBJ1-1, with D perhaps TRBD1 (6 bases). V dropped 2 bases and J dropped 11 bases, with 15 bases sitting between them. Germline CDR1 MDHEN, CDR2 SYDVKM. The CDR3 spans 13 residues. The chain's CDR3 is CASSLGQGLGAFF. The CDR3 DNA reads TGTGCCAGCAGTTTAGGGCAGGGGCTGGGGGCTTTCTTT. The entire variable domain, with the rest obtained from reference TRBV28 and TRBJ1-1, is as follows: DVKVTQSSRYLVKRTGEKVFLECVQDMDHENMFWYRQDPGLGLRLIYFSYDVKMKEKGDIPEGYSVSREKKERFSLILESASTNQTSMYLCASSLGQGLGAFFGQGTRLTVV.

The CDR3 DNA reads as TGCAGCGTTGATTATGCAGGGTTTAAGGAGACCCAGTACTTC. This codes for CSVDYAGFKETQYF. The chain joins TRBV29-1 to TRBJ2-5, with D perhaps TRBD1 (5 bases). Germline CDR1 SQVTM, CDR2 ANQGSEA. This CDR3 region has 14 residues. V was trimmed by 3 bases and J by 5 bases, leaving 16 bases between them.